This T cell receptor beta chain is from a study of blood T cell repertoires in COVID-19. Overall study: Sources were T cells, B-cell-depleted T cells, or PBMCs; the material itself was cDNA or gDNA.

Generated by immunoSEQ multiplex PCR, the TCRdb table keeps only in-frame clones and is missing some. The data show roughly 570,000 clones, 85% to 90% seen once. This CDR3 is built from 14 residues. Trimming removed 3 bases from V and 6 bases from J, with 9 bases in between. From germline, CDR1 is LGHDT and CDR2 YNNKEL (reference sequence). Material: peripheral blood. The chain combines TRBV3-1 (or the pseudogene TRBV3-2) with TRBJ1-6; D perhaps matches TRBD1 (5 bases). This receptor was taken from a woman in her forties or fifties with COVID-19, enrolled during active disease. The CDR3 is CASSQPTANSPLHF. In nucleotides, the CDR3 is TGTGCCAGCAGCCAGCCGACAGCTAATTCACCCCTCCACTTT.